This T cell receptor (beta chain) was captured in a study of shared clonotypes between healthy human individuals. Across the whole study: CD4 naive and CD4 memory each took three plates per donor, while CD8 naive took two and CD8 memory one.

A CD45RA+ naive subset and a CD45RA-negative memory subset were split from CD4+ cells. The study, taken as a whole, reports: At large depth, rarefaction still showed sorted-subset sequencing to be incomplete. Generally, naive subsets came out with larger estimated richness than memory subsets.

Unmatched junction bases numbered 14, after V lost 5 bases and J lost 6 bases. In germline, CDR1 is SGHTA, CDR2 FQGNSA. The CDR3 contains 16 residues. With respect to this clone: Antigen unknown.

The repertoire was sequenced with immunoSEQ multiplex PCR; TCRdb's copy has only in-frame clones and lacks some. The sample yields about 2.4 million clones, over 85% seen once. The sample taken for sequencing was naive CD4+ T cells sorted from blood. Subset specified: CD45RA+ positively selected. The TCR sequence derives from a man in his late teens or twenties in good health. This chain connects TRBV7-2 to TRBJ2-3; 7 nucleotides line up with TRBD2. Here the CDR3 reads CASSRSSGGDYDTQYF. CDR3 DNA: TGTGCCAGCAGCCGATCATCGGGCGGGGACTATGATACGCAGTATTTT.